This T cell receptor (beta chain) was recorded in a study of shared clonotypes between healthy human individuals. Clones were read by immunoSEQ multiplex PCR, and TCRdb kept only the in-frame ones, dropping some. The table records hundreds of thousands of clones, around 67% of them present only once. On this clone itself: The antigen remains undetermined.

The CDR3 extends over 15 amino acids. Germline CDR1 reads SGHDN; CDR2 reads FVKESK. Deletions cut 1 base from V and 6 bases from J, with 15 bases between. Regarding the study as a whole: On the whole, naive subsets had larger estimated richness than memory subsets had.

The TCR originated in a young woman in good health. What was sequenced was memory CD4+ T cells sorted from blood. Subset described: CD45RA-negative fraction. The rearrangement joins TRBV14 to TRBJ1-2; the D is unclear. The DNA for the CDR3 is TGTGCCAGCAGCCAAGTTAAGGGCTCCTCGGATGGCTACACCTTC. Translating gives CASSQVKGSSDGYTF.